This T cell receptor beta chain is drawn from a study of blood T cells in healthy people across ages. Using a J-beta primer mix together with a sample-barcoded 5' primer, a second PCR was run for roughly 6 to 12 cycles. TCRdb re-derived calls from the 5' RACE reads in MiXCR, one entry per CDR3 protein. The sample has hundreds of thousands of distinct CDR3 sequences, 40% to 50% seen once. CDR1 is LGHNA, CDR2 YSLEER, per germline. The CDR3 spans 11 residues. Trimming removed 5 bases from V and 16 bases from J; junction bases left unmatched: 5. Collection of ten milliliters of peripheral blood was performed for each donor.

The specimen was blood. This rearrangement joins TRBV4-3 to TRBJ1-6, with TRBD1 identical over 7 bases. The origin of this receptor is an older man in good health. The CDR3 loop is CASSYQGVLHF. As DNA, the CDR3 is TGCGCCAGCAGCTATCAGGGGGTACTCCACTTT.